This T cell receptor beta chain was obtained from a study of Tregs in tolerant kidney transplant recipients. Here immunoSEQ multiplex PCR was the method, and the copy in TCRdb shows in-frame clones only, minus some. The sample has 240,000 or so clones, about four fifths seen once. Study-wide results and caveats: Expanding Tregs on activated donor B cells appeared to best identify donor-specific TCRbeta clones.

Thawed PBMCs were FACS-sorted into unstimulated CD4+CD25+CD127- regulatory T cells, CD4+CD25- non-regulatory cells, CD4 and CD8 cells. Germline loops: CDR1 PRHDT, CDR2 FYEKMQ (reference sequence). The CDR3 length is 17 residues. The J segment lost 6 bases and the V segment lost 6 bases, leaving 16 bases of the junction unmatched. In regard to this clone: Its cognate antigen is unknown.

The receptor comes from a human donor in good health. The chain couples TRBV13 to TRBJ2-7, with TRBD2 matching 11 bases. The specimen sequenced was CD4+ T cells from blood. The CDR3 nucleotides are TGTGCCAGCAGTTCTAAATTGCTAGCGGGAGGTCAGAGCGAGCAGTACTTC. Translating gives CASSSKLLAGGQSEQYF. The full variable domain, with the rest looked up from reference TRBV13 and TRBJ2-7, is AAGVIQSPRHLIKEKRETATLKCYPIPRHDTVYWYQQGPGQDPQFLISFYEKMQSDKGSIPDRFSAQQFSDYHSELNMSSLELGDSALYFCASSSKLLAGGQSEQYFGPGTRLTVT.